This T cell receptor (beta chain) was recorded in a study of shared clonotypes between healthy human individuals. Study observations and caveats: Roughly 5% of naive CD4 clonotypes were common to several donors.

Comment on this clone: Its cognate antigen is unknown.

CD45RO-negative, CCR7-positively selected cells formed the naive CD8 fraction, excluding terminally differentiated effector memory CD45RA+ cells. Only in-frame clones appear in the TCRdb table, and some are missing; sequencing was by immunoSEQ multiplex PCR. The data contain more than 550,000 clones, under 95% of them seen just once; the ten biggest clones take up roughly 24%. Germline values: CDR1 MRHNA, CDR2 SNTAGT. CDR3 length: 10 amino acids. This clonotype originated in a man aged 25-45 years in good health. The specimen sequenced was naive CD8+ T cells sorted from blood. This chain joins TRBV6-4 and TRBJ2-5, with D unclear. The tail of the sequence fits TRBJ2-7 better, so the J call may be wrong. CDR3 sequence: CASMVHEQYF. CDR3 bases: TGTGCCAGCATGGTTCACGAGCAGTACTTC.